The 26 T cell receptor beta chains below come from one sample, sequenced in a study of control samples from healthy donors and cancer patients. Sequencing used immunoSEQ multiplex PCR; TCRdb keeps in-frame clones, though not all of them. The sample holds over 90,000 clones, approximately 90% seen once. Sequencing was done on a sample of PBMCs. These receptors came from a man aged 55 to 70 with lung cancer.

The chain carries TRBV15 and TRBJ2-3; possibly TRBD2 for D (6 bases). This CDR3 contains 15 residues. The V gene's germline CDR1 is LNHNV and CDR2 YYDKDF (reference sequence). V gave up 1 base and J gave up 5 bases, with 13 bases separating them. The CDR3 reads CATSRGGAGRDTQYF. In DNA, the CDR3 is TGTGCCACCAGCAGAGGTGGGGCCGGGAGAGATACGCAGTATTTT.

This chain joins TRBV19 and TRBJ1-5; TRBD1 is a possible D gene (5 bases). V was pared by 4 bases and J by 7 bases, with 17 bases between. The CDR3 is 15 residues long. CDR1 and CDR2 from the germline V gene are LNHDA and SQIVND (reference sequence). The chain's CDR3 is CASSTRDALQQPQHF. Written as DNA, the CDR3 is TGTGCCAGTAGTACCAGGGACGCCCTCCAACAGCCCCAGCATTTT.

The chain couples TRBV7-9 to TRBJ1-6; D remains unclear. V was pared by 6 bases and J by 5 bases, with 17 bases between. This CDR3 has 16 amino acids. The germline V gene has CDR1 SEHNR and CDR2 FQNEAQ (reference sequence). The CDR3 DNA follows: TGTGCCAGCAGTTTGGGGTCGATACTTAATAATTCACCCCTCCACTTT. It yields the protein CASSLGSILNNSPLHF.

The chain couples TRBV18 to TRBJ1-6, with D uncertain. V shed 2 bases and J shed 6 bases, with 14 bases lying between them. From germline, CDR1 is KGHSH and CDR2 LQKENI. This CDR3 spans 16 amino acids. The CDR3 DNA reads as TGTGCCAGCTCACCAATCGGGCGGCCTGCTAATTCACCCCTCCACTTT. It translates to CASSPIGRPANSPLHF.

The chain is built from TRBV5-1 and TRBJ2-3, with 8 bases aligning to TRBD2. This CDR3 spans 17 amino acids. The ends lost 0 bases at V and 1 base at J; junction bases unmatched: 7. Germline V gene lookup returns CDR1 SGHRS and CDR2 YFSETQ. CDR3 sequence: CASSLGALSGGTDTQYF. The CDR3 DNA follows: TGCGCCAGCAGCTTGGGGGCCCTTAGCGGGGGCACAGATACGCAGTATTTT.

The chain has TRBV6-5 and TRBJ2-1; D could derive from TRBD1 or TRBD2 (5 bases each). CDR3 length: 15 residues. Trimming removed 10 bases at V and 7 bases at J, with 23 bases between. Germline V lookup: CDR1 MNHEY, CDR2 SVGAGI. The CDR3 DNA is TGTGCCACCCAGAGAGGGGTATCTTGGAGTAATGAGCAGTTCTTC. This encodes CATQRGVSWSNEQFF.

This chain links TRBV29-1 with TRBJ1-6; 9 bases are shared with TRBD1. Germline CDR1 SQVTM, CDR2 ANQGSEA. V trimming: 7 bases; J trimming: 7 bases; junction bases outside the gene matches: 8. The CDR3 is 14 amino acids. This CDR3 is CSAQRDRENSPLHF. CDR3 bases: TGCAGCGCACAAAGGGACAGGGAGAATTCACCCCTCCACTTT.

The chain is built from TRBV20-1 and TRBJ1-1; weak D call: TRBD1 (5 bases). The germline V and J ends were trimmed by 6 bases and 7 bases, with 12 bases remaining between them. Germline V gene sequence: CDR1 DFQATT, CDR2 SNEGSKA (reference sequence). The CDR3 extends over 11 amino acids. The CDR3 coding sequence is TGCAGTGCGGAACCGGGGGATGAAGCTTTCTTT. Encoded protein: CSAEPGDEAFF.

The chain joins TRBV19 to TRBJ2-3; D may match TRBD1 or TRBD2 (5 bases each). The CDR3 is 15 amino acids. The germline V gene encodes CDR1 LNHDA and CDR2 SQIVND (reference sequence). The V gene lost 7 bases and the J gene lost 1 base, with 15 bases spanning the gap. Here the CDR3 DNA reads TGTGCCAGTACCCCCGGGGCCGGGGGCACAGATACGCAGTATTTT. This sequence encodes CASTPGAGGTDTQYF.

The rearrangement uses TRBV29-1 and TRBJ2-3; 8 bases agree with TRBD1. Germline CDR1 reads SQVTM; CDR2 reads ANQGSEA. J lost 3 bases, V lost 3 bases, and 11 bases had no gene match. The CDR3 length is 16 residues. CDR3 DNA: TGCAGCGTTGATAGATCTTGGACAGGGTATACAGATACGCAGTATTTT. Its translation is CSVDRSWTGYTDTQYF.

The chain links TRBV18 to TRBJ1-5; no definite D call. V was cut by 3 bases and J by 1 base, with 4 bases left in between. The length of the CDR3 is 13 residues. Germline V CDR1 and CDR2: KGHSH, LQKENI. CDR3: CASSPHSNQPQHF. DNA for the CDR3: TGTGCCAGCTCACCCCACAGCAATCAGCCCCAGCATTTT.

V usage is TRBV10-3 and J usage is TRBJ1-1; D may be TRBD1 (6 bases). Deletions cut 0 bases from V and 2 bases from J, with 13 bases between. CDR3 length: 16 amino acids. Germline V gene data show CDR1 as ENHRY and CDR2 as SYGVKD. CDR3 coding DNA: TGTGCCATCAGTGAGTCGGTGGGCAGGGGTAACACTGAAGCTTTCTTT. Translated, it gives CAISESVGRGNTEAFF.

This clone was seen more than once but under ten times. This same CDR3 is encoded by further DNA sequences in the sample. This sequence joins TRBV9 and TRBJ1-5; 8 bases align to TRBD1. CDR1 and CDR2 (germline): SGDLS, YYNGEE. The CDR3 runs to 15 residues. V shed 3 bases, J shed 6 bases, and the junction held 8 bases outside the gene matches. In DNA, the CDR3 is TGTGCCAGCAGCGACAGACAGGGGATAGGTCAGCCCCAGCATTTT. Protein product: CASSDRQGIGQPQHF.

This clone was seen just once. V usage is TRBV2 and J usage is TRBJ2-5, with 7 positions matching TRBD2. The J segment lost 4 bases and the V segment lost 6 bases, leaving 5 bases of the junction unmatched. Per germline, CDR1 SNHLY and CDR2 FYNNEI. This CDR3 is built from 13 residues. The CDR3 DNA reads TGTGCCAGCAGGCGGGGGATAGGAGAGACCCAGTACTTC. Its protein is CASRRGIGETQYF. The full variable domain, rest sourced from reference TRBV2 and TRBJ2-5, is EPEVTQTPSHQVTQMGQEVILRCVPISNHLYFYWYRQILGQKVEFLVSFYNNEISEKSEIFDDQFSVERPDGSNFTLKIRSTKLEDSAMYFCASRRGIGETQYFGPGTRLLVL.

The CDR3 region has the DNA TGTGCCAGCAGTCCGAATTCCAATCAGCCCCAGCATTTT. It codes for CASSPNSNQPQHF. V is TRBV12-3 or TRBV12-4 and J is TRBJ1-5, with D unclear. This CDR3 is 13 amino acids long. Trimming pared 5 bases from V and 3 bases from J, leaving 8 bases between.

The CDR3 is CASRFGTSGGPTDTQYF. As DNA, the CDR3 is TGTGCCAGCAGATTCGGGACTAGCGGGGGCCCCACAGATACGCAGTATTTT. This chain connects TRBV14 to TRBJ2-3; TRBD2 aligns across 14 bases. This CDR3 has 17 amino acids. J lost 2 bases, V lost 6 bases, and 7 bases had no gene match. The germline V gene has CDR1 SGHDN and CDR2 FVKESK.

The rearrangement uses TRBV20-1 and TRBJ1-4; 9 bases are a match to TRBD1. Trimming took 5 bases from V and 5 from J; bases not matched to a gene: 6. The CDR3 is made up of 14 amino acids. CDR1 DFQATT and CDR2 SNEGSKA come from the germline V gene (reference sequence). The CDR3 reads CSARAGTGNEKLFF. CDR3 DNA: TGCAGTGCTCGTGCCGGGACAGGGAATGAAAAACTGTTTTTT.

The chain carries TRBV18 and TRBJ2-4; a possible D gene is TRBD1 (6 bases). V dropped 4 bases and J dropped 6 bases, with 22 bases sitting between them. Germline CDR1 and CDR2: KGHSH and LQKENI. This CDR3 spans 17 amino acids. CDR3 in DNA: TGTGCCAGCTCACGAGGTCCGTCAGGGGACGCGGGAAACATTCAGTACTTC. The encoded protein is CASSRGPSGDAGNIQYF.

The chain couples TRBV7-2 to TRBJ2-7; 7 bases agree with TRBD1. Germline V lookup: CDR1 SGHTA, CDR2 FQGNSA. The ends lost 3 bases at V and 5 bases at J; junction bases unmatched: 4. CDR3 size: 13 residues. CDR3 sequence: CASSFDRVDEQYV. In nucleotides, the CDR3 is TGTGCCAGCAGCTTCGACAGGGTTGACGAGCAGTACGTC.

V gene TRBV5-6 combines with J gene TRBJ1-4; weak D call: TRBD1 (5 bases). The CDR3 length is 14 residues. Germline V gene lookup returns CDR1 SGHDT and CDR2 YYEEEE. V gave up 2 bases and J gave up 6 bases, with 11 bases separating them. CDR3 coding DNA: TGTGCCAGCAGCTTTGGGGCCGGTGATGAAAAACTGTTTTTT. It codes for CASSFGAGDEKLFF.

V and J are TRBV14 and TRBJ1-2; unclear D gene. There are 12 residues in the CDR3. V gave up 3 bases and J gave up 4 bases, with 6 bases separating them. Germline V gene lookup returns CDR1 SGHDN and CDR2 FVKESK. In nucleotides, the CDR3 is TGTGCCAGCAGCCAGGCCCTCTATGGCTACACCTTC. It yields the protein CASSQALYGYTF.

V usage is TRBV20-1 and J usage is TRBJ1-1; D unresolved. The V gene's germline CDR1 is DFQATT and CDR2 SNEGSKA (reference sequence). Trimming removed 6 bases at V and 1 base at J, with 6 bases between. The CDR3 is made up of 11 amino acids. The CDR3, as DNA: TGCAGTGCCAAAGAGAACACTGAAGCTTTCTTT. Its translation: CSAKENTEAFF.

V usage is TRBV2 and J usage is TRBJ2-5, with no clear D. The CDR3 has 12 residues. V gave up 3 bases and J gave up 4 bases, with 6 bases separating them. Germline CDR1 SNHLY, CDR2 FYNNEI. CDR3 protein: CASSDFRETQYF. Here the CDR3 DNA reads TGTGCCAGCAGTGACTTCAGAGAGACCCAGTACTTC.

The CDR3 nucleotides read TGTGCCAGTAGGCAACAGGGAGGCGGAACGGTGGACTATGGCTACACCTTC. Translation: CASRQQGGGTVDYGYTF. The rearrangement links TRBV19 to TRBJ1-2, with D possibly TRBD1 on 6 matching bases. CDR1 and CDR2 (germline): LNHDA, SQIVND (reference sequence). The CDR3 has 17 amino acids. V lost 6 bases and J lost 3, with 23 bases in between.

V and J are TRBV5-1 and TRBJ2-3, with 9 bases that match TRBD1. CDR3 length equals 17 residues. Germline CDR1 and CDR2: SGHRS and YFSETQ. J gave up 1 base and V 4 bases, and 10 bases lay outside the gene matches. The CDR3 region has the DNA TGCGCCAGCAGCCGCGGGACAGGGTCTCTTGGCACAGATACGCAGTATTTT. It encodes CASSRGTGSLGTDTQYF. The full variable domain, rest sourced from reference TRBV5-1 and TRBJ2-3, is KAGVTQTPRYLIKTRGQQVTLSCSPISGHRSVSWYQQTPGQGLQFLFEYFSETQRNKGNFPGRFSGRQFSNSRSEMNVSTLELGDSALYLCASSRGTGSLGTDTQYFGPGTRLTVL.

This chain links TRBV5-6 with TRBJ1-5, with D possibly TRBD1 on 5 matching bases. The CDR3 is 14 amino acids. Trimming took off 1 base at V and 2 bases at J, with 7 bases between the two ends. Germline CDR1 and CDR2: SGHDT and YYEEEE. CDR3 sequence (DNA): TGTGCCAGCAGCTTGCTGACAGGCAATCAGCCCCAGCATTTT. It translates to CASSLLTGNQPQHF.